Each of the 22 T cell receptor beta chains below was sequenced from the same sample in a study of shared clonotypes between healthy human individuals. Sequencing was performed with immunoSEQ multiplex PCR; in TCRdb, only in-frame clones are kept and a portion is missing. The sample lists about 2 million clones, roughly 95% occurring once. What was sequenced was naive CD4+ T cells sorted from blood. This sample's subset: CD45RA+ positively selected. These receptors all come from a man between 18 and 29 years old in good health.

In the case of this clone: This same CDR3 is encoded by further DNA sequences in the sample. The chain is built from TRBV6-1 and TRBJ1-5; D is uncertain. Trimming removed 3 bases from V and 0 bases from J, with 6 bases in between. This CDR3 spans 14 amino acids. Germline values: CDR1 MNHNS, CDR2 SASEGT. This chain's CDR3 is CASSEEYSNQPQHF. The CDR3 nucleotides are TGTGCCAGCAGTGAGGAATATAGCAATCAGCCCCAGCATTTT.

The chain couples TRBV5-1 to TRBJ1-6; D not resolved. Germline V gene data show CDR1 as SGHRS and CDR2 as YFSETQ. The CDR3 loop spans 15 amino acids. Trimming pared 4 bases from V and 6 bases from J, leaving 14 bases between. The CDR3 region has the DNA TGCGCCAGCAGCATGGACGGGATATCTAATTCACCCCTCCACTTT. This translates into CASSMDGISNSPLHF.

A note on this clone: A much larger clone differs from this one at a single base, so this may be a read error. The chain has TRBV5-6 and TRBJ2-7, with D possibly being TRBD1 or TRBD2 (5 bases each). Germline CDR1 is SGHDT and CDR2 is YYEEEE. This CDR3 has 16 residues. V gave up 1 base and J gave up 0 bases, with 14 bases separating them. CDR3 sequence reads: CASSLLVGPRSYEQYF. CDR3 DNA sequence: TGTGCCAGCAGCTTGTTAGTGGGACCCCGCTCCTACGAGCAGTACTTC.

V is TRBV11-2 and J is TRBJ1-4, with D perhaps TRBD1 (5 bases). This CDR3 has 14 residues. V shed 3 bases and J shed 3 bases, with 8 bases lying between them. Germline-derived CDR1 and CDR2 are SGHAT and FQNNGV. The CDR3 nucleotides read TGTGCCAGCAGCTTGGGGCTCGCTAATGAAAAACTGTTTTTT. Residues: CASSLGLANEKLFF.

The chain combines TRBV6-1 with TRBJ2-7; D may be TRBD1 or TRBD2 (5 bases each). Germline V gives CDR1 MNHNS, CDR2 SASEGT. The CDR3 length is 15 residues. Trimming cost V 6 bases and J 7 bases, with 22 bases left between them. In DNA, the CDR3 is TGTGCCAGCAGGGGAACCGGGACCCCGTGGGAGGAGCAGTACTTC. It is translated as CASRGTGTPWEEQYF.

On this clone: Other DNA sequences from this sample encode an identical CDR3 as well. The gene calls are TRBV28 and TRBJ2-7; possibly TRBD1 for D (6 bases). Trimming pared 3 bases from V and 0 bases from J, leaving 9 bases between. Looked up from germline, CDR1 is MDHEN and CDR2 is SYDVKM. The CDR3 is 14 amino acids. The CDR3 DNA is TGTGCCAGCAGTTTCAGGGGTTCCTCCTACGAGCAGTACTTC. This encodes CASSFRGSSYEQYF.

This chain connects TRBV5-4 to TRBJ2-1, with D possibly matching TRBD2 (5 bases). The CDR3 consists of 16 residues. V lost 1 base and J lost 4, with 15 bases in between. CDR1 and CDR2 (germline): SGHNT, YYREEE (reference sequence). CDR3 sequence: CASSLLLDSTYNEQFF. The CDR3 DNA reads TGTGCCAGCAGCTTGTTACTAGATTCAACATACAATGAGCAGTTCTTC.

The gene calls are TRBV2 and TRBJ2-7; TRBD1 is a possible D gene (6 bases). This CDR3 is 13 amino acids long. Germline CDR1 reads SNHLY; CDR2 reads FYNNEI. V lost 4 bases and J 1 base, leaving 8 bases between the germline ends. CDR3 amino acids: CASSVGQSYEQYF. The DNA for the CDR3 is TGTGCCAGCAGTGTCGGACAGTCCTACGAGCAGTACTTC. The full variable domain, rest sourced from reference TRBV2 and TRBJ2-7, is EPEVTQTPSHQVTQMGQEVILRCVPISNHLYFYWYRQILGQKVEFLVSFYNNEISEKSEIFDDQFSVERPDGSNFTLKIRSTKLEDSAMYFCASSVGQSYEQYFGPGTRLTVT.

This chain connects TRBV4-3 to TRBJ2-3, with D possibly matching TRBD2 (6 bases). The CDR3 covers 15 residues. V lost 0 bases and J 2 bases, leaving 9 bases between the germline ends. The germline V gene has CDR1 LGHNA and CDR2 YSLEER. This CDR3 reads CASSQDTGVTDTQYF. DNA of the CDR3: TGCGCCAGCAGCCAAGATACGGGGGTCACAGATACGCAGTATTTT.

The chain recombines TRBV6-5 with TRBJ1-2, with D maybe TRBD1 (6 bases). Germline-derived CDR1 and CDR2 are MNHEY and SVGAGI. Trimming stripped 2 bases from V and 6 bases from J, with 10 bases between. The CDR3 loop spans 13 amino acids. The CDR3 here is CASSYRQGNGYTF. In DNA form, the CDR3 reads TGTGCCAGCAGTTACCGGCAGGGGAATGGCTACACCTTC.

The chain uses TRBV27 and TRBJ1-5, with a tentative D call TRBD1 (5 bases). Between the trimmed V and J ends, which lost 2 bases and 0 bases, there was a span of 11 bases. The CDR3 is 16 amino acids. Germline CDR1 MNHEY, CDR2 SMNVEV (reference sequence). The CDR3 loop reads CASSLEGQISNQPQHF. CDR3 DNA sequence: TGTGCCAGCAGTTTAGAGGGGCAGATTAGCAATCAGCCCCAGCATTTT.

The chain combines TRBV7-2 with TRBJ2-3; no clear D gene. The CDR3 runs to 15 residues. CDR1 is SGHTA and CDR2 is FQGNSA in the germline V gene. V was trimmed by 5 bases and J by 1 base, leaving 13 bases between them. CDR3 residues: CASSPGMRRTDTQYF. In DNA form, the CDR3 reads TGTGCCAGCAGCCCCGGTATGAGACGCACAGATACGCAGTATTTT.

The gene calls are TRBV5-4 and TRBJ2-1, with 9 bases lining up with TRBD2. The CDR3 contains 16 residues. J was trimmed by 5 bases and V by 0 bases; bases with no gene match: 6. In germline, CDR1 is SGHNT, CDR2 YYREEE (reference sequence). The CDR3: CASSLGSGGPHNEQFF. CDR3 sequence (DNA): TGTGCCAGCAGCTTGGGGAGCGGGGGGCCACACAATGAGCAGTTCTTC.

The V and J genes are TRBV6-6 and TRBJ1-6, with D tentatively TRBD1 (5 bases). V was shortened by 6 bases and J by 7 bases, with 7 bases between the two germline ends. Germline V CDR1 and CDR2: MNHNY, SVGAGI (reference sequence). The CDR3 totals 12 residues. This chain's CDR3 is CASRGGNSPLHF. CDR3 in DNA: TGTGCCAGCAGGGGGGGGAATTCACCCCTCCACTTT.

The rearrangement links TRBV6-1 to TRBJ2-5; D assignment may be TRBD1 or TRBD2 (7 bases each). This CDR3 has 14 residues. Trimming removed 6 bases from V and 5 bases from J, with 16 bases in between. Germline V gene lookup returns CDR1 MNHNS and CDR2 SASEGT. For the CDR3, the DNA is TGTGCCAGCAGGAACAGGGGAGGGGGGGAGACCCAGTACTTC. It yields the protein CASRNRGGGETQYF.

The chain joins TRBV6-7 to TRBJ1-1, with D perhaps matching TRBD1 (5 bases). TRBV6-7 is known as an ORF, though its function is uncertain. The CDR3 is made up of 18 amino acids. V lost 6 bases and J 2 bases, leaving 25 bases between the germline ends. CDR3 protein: CASRTPIPSDSNNTEAFF. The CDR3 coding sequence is TGTGCCAGCAGGACCCCGATTCCTAGTGACAGCAATAACACTGAAGCTTTCTTT.

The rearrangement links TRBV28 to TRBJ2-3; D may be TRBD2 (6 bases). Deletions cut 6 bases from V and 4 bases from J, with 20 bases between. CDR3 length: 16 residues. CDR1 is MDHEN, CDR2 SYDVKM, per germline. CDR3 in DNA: TGTGCCAGCAGAACGGGGGACCTCATATCGGCAGATACGCAGTATTTT. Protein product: CASRTGDLISADTQYF.

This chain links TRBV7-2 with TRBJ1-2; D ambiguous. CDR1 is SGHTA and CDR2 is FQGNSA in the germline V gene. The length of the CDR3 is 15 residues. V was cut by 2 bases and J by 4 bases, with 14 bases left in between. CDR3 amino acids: CASSLTDSKGYGYTF. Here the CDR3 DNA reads TGTGCCAGCAGCTTAACAGATTCGAAGGGCTATGGCTACACCTTC.

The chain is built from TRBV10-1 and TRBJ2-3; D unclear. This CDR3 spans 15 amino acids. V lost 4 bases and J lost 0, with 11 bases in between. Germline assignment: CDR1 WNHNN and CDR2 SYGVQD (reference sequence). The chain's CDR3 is CASSAGRQSTDTQYF. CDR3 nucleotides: TGCGCCAGCAGTGCAGGACGTCAGAGCACAGATACGCAGTATTTT.

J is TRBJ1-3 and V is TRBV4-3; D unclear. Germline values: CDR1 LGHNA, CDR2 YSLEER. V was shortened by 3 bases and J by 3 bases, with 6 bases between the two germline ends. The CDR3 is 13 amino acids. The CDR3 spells CASSHPGGNTIYF. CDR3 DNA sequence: TGCGCCAGCAGCCACCCGGGTGGAAACACCATATATTTT.

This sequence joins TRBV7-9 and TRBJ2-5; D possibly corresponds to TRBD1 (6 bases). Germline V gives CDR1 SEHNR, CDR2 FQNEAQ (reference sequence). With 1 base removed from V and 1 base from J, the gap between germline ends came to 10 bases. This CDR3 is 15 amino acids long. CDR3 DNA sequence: TGTGCCAGCAGCTTAGGTAGGACAGCCCAAGAGACCCAGTACTTC. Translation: CASSLGRTAQETQYF.

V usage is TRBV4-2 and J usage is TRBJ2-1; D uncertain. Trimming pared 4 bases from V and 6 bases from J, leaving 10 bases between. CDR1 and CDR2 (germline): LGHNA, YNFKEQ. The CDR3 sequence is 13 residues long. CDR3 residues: CASSRGEFNEQFF. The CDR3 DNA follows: TGTGCCAGCAGCCGAGGTGAGTTCAATGAGCAGTTCTTC.